This T cell receptor (beta chain) was observed in a study of identical twins. In TCRdb, the 5' RACE reads were re-called with MiXCR into one record per CDR3 protein. The sample has fewer than 650,000 distinct CDR3 sequences; under 8.5% are singletons. Germline CDR1 reads LGHDT; CDR2 reads YNNKEL (reference sequence). The CDR3 contains 15 residues. The ends lost 1 base at V and 3 bases at J; junction bases unmatched: 3. These data also featured in a second study, about yellow fever vaccine responses in identical twins.

Sequencing input: PBMCs. The rearrangement uses TRBV3-1 and TRBJ2-1; TRBD1 aligns across 7 bases. The sequence came from a woman aged 18-30 years in good health. CDR3 in DNA: TGTGCCAGCAGCCAAGGACAGGGTGTCTACAATGAGCAGTTCTTC. Its protein product is CASSQGQGVYNEQFF.